This record concerns one T cell receptor beta chain sequence. Its binding antigen is unknown. No much larger clone exists at a distance of one base, and base qualities are not known. TCRbeta CDR3 regions were amplified from genomic DNA by means of the immunoSEQ Assay, a bias-controlled multiplex PCR. The authors' analysis ran thus. Nucleated cell counts per sample were estimated from amplification of reference gene primers within the assay. To quantify the absolute abundance of each unique TCRbeta CDR3 rearrangement, sequence reads were collapsed and filtered. Productive Simpson clonality was computed per sample as the square root of Simpson's diversity index over productive rearrangements. TCRdb mirrors the immuneACCESS table, restricted to in-frame sequences. Some clones are absent from its copies; in checked studies, under half trace to an unresolved V gene, and the reason for the others is unknown. V, J and clone size are taken as reported in that table, and D and trimming were inferred from the DNA itself. In all, the sample holds about 210,000 clones, and about nine tenths of those were seen once. Jointly, the top ten make up around 1.7% of the sample.

The sample originates from a study of blood T cell repertoires in COVID-19 (TCRdb year 2020). As for the study more broadly: Collaborator samples came from the United States, Italy and Spain and covered acute and convalescent phases of COVID-19. The material from the prospective study consisted of cDNA or gDNA derived from T cells, B-cell-depleted T cells, or PBMCs. The dataset comprised deeply sampled blood TCRbeta repertoires from subjects exposed to, actively infected with, or recovered from COVID-19. A freely available public database, intended as a resource for researchers studying the immune response to SARS-CoV-2, is where the repertoires were released. The samples were drawn from the first 160 participants of the ongoing ImmuneRACE study and from some 1,300 subjects provided by 6 global collaborators. Sample metadata almost always included a de-identified subject ID, COVID-19 status, age in years and sex. Where available, HLA class I and class II types were taken from metadata supplied by the sample provider and were not determined by assay-based typing.

On the study overall, not on this receptor specifically: The amount of clinical and demographic metadata varied by source and participant and was provided uncurated.

Taken from cysteine to phenylalanine, the CDR3 has 15 residues. Only the CDR3 DNA stays, 45 bases, in frame from base 1. CDR1 and CDR2 are read off the germline V gene as SNHLY and FYNNEI. After removal of 3 bases from V and 3 bases from J, the junction retains 7 bases not matched to a gene. Each collaborating institution followed its own protocols to collect whole blood in K2EDTA tubes. For TCRbeta analysis, collaborators shipped samples in one of three forms: frozen whole blood, isolated PBMCs, or DNA extracted from either of those sample types. The chain couples TRBV2 to TRBJ1-2, and 7 junction bases match TRBD1. This sequence originates from a young man with active or convalescent COVID-19. Sequenced: peripheral blood. The CDR3 sequence is CASSELGGADYGYTF. The DNA reads as follows: TGTGCCAGCAGTGAGTTAGGGGGCGCTGACTATGGCTACACCTTC.